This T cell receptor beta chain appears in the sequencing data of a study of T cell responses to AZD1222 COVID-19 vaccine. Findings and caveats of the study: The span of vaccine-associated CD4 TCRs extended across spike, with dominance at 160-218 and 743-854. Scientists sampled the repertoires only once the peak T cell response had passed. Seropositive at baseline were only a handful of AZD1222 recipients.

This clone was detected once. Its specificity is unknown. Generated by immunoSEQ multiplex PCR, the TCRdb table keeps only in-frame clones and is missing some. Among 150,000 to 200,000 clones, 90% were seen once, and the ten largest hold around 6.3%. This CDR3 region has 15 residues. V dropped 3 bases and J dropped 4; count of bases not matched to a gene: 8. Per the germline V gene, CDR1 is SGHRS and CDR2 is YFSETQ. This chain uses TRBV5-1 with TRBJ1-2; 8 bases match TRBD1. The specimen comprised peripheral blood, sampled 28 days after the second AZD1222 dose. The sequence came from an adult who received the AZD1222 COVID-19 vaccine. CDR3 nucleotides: TGCGCCAGCAGCTGGGGGGGACAGGATAGCTATGGCTACACCTTC. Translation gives CASSWGGQDSYGYTF.